These 17 T cell receptor beta chains were all obtained from the same sample, sequenced in a study of control samples from healthy donors and cancer patients. The assay was immunoSEQ multiplex PCR, and TCRdb's table has in-frame clones only and misses some. The sample includes some 120,000 clones, more than 85% of them seen just once. The sequenced material came from blood. These receptors all come from a man younger than 35 in good health.

On this clone: Other nucleotide sequences in the sample specify the same CDR3. V is TRBV25-1 and J is TRBJ1-4; D unresolved. V was cut by 3 bases and J by 0 bases, with 8 bases left in between. The CDR3 runs 15 residues. Germline V gene sequence: CDR1 MGHDK, CDR2 SYGVNS. CDR3 sequence reads: CASSDQTPTNEKLFF. CDR3 sequence (DNA): TGTGCCAGCAGTGATCAGACACCAACTAATGAAAAACTGTTTTTT.

This clone appeared a single time. The J gene is TRBJ2-7, the V gene TRBV5-1, with D perhaps matching TRBD2 (6 bases). The CDR3 covers 14 residues. Germline loops: CDR1 SGHRS, CDR2 YFSETQ. V was clipped by 0 bases and J by 4 bases, with 11 bases between them. The CDR3 sequence: CASSLDGTVYEQYF. CDR3 DNA sequence: TGCGCCAGCAGCTTGGACGGGACTGTTTACGAGCAGTACTTC.

This clone came up a few times. V is TRBV7-6 and J is TRBJ1-1, with a possible D match to TRBD1 (6 bases). Germline assignment: CDR1 SGHVS and CDR2 FNYEAQ. The V gene lost 3 bases and the J gene lost 1 base, with 21 bases spanning the gap. The CDR3 loop spans 18 amino acids. The CDR3 region is CASSLSPPQGVGNTEAFF. The CDR3 DNA follows: TGTGCCAGCAGCTTGTCCCCCCCACAGGGAGTAGGGAACACTGAAGCTTTCTTT.

The chain is built from TRBV5-3 and TRBJ2-3; D unresolved. Being an ORF, TRBV5-3 has a function that is uncertain. V dropped 0 bases and J dropped 4 bases, with 15 bases sitting between them. The CDR3 extends over 16 amino acids. DNA of the CDR3: TGTGCCAGAAGCTTGGGACGACGCGAGGCCTCAGATACGCAGTATTTT. Its translation: CARSLGRREASDTQYF.

The chain employs TRBV10-3 and TRBJ1-1; D is ambiguous. The CDR3 runs 14 residues. V was pared by 0 bases and J by 1 base, with 6 bases between. Per germline, CDR1 ENHRY and CDR2 SYGVKD. For the CDR3, the DNA is TGTGCCATCAGTGAGTCAGGGCCGAACACTGAAGCTTTCTTT. Translation: CAISESGPNTEAFF.

This chain joins TRBV28 and TRBJ1-5, with D perhaps matching TRBD1 (6 bases). The CDR3 sequence is 17 residues long. The germline V and J ends were trimmed by 3 bases and 5 bases, with 20 bases remaining between them. Per germline, CDR1 MDHEN and CDR2 SYDVKM. The chain's CDR3 is CASSFGGRGPSDQPQHF. The CDR3 bases are TGTGCCAGCAGTTTCGGGGGGCGCGGGCCCTCAGATCAGCCCCAGCATTTT.

In its sample, this clone was seen once. J is TRBJ2-1 and V is TRBV4-1; D remains ambiguous. Germline CDR1 and CDR2: MGHRA and YSYEKL. CDR3 size: 15 residues. Between the trimmed V and J ends, which lost 0 bases and 1 base, there was a span of 7 bases. As DNA, the CDR3 is TGCGCCAGCAGCCAAGAATTGAAGTCCTACAATGAGCAGTTCTTC. It specifies CASSQELKSYNEQFF.

The chain joins TRBV19 to TRBJ2-7, with no clear D. Per germline, CDR1 LNHDA and CDR2 SQIVND (reference sequence). V was pared by 5 bases and J by 6 bases, with 8 bases between. The CDR3 length is 11 residues. CDR3 bases: TGTGCCAGTAGTCTCGGGCCCGAGCAGTACTTC. Protein product: CASSLGPEQYF.

This clone was recorded once. V usage is TRBV9 and J usage is TRBJ1-4, with D possibly matching TRBD1 (6 bases). V was cut by 3 bases and J by 3 bases, with 24 bases left in between. The CDR3 spans 19 residues. The V gene's germline CDR1 is SGDLS and CDR2 YYNGEE. CDR3 nucleotide sequence: TGTGCCAGCAGCGACGCCCCGCGGCAGGGGCCTCCCGCTAATGAAAAACTGTTTTTT. It encodes CASSDAPRQGPPANEKLFF. The full variable domain, in which reference TRBV9 and TRBJ1-4 provide the parts outside the CDR3, is DSGVTQTPKHLITATGQRVTLRCSPRSGDLSVYWYQQSLDQGLQFLIQYYNGEERAKGNILERFSAQQFPDLHSELNLSSLELGDSALYFCASSDAPRQGPPANEKLFFGSGTQLSVL.

J is TRBJ2-1 and V is TRBV11-2; D gene ambiguous. The CDR3 contains 14 residues. The germline V gene encodes CDR1 SGHAT and CDR2 FQNNGV. Trimming removed 0 bases from V and 4 bases from J, with 7 bases in between. The DNA for the CDR3 is TGTGCCAGCAGCTTAGATCCTGGGTACAATGAGCAGTTCTTC. It yields the protein CASSLDPGYNEQFF.

The chain is built from TRBV12-5 and TRBJ2-3; D might be TRBD2 (6 bases). Per the germline V gene, CDR1 is LGHNT and CDR2 is FRNRAP. V was shortened by 7 bases and J by 0 bases, with 17 bases between the two germline ends. The CDR3 consists of 16 residues. CDR3 sequence reads: CASDGGAMTSTDTQYF. In nucleotides, the CDR3 is TGTGCTAGTGACGGCGGGGCGATGACTAGCACAGATACGCAGTATTTT. The full variable domain, its missing parts supplied by reference TRBV12-5 and TRBJ2-3, is DARVTQTPRHKVTEMGQEVTMRCQPILGHNTVFWYRQTMMQGLELLAYFRNRAPLDDSGMPKDRFSAEMPDATLATLKIQPSEPRDSAVYFCASDGGAMTSTDTQYFGPGTRLTVL.

This chain connects TRBV11-2 to TRBJ2-3; TRBD2 matches 8 bases. The germline V gene has CDR1 SGHAT and CDR2 FQNNGV. J gave up 0 bases and V 3 bases, and 2 bases lay outside the gene matches. This CDR3 region has 15 residues. The CDR3 loop is CASSFIAGSTDTQYF. The DNA for the CDR3 is TGTGCCAGCAGCTTCATAGCGGGGAGCACAGATACGCAGTATTTT. The variable domain in full, with the rest retrieved from reference TRBV11-2 and TRBJ2-3, is EAGVAQSPRYKIIEKRQSVAFWCNPISGHATLYWYQQILGQGPKLLIQFQNNGVVDDSQLPKDRFSAERLKGVDSTLKIQPAKLEDSAVYLCASSFIAGSTDTQYFGPGTRLTVL.

The CDR3 loop is CASSADSTLQETQYF. The CDR3, as DNA: TGTGCCAGCAGTGCGGACAGTACCTTACAAGAGACCCAGTACTTC. V is TRBV2 and J is TRBJ2-5; possibly TRBD1 for D (6 bases). Germline CDR1 SNHLY, CDR2 FYNNEI. Trimming removed 4 bases from V and 2 bases from J, with 14 bases in between. The CDR3 is made up of 15 amino acids.

The chain uses TRBV2 and TRBJ2-2; 7 nucleotides agree with TRBD1. V was pared by 4 bases and J by 6 bases, with 2 bases of the junction left unmatched. The CDR3 has 13 residues. Germline loops: CDR1 SNHLY, CDR2 FYNNEI. This CDR3 reads CASSGQGSGELFF. DNA of the CDR3: TGTGCCAGCAGTGGACAGGGATCCGGGGAGCTGTTTTTT.

In this sample, this clone turned up once. The rearrangement links TRBV27 to TRBJ1-5, with D possibly matching TRBD1 (5 bases). The V end was cut by 11 bases, the J end by 4 bases, with 18 bases between. The CDR3 extends over 14 amino acids. Germline CDR1 reads MNHEY; CDR2 reads SMNVEV (reference sequence). CDR3 region: CAAAPYGQNQPQHF. In DNA, the CDR3 is TGTGCCGCCGCCCCCTACGGACAAAATCAGCCCCAGCATTTT.

This clone was found a few times. Other nucleotide sequences from this sample produce the same CDR3. CDR3 in amino acids: CASSPGRDQPQHF. The CDR3 DNA reads TGTGCCAGCAGTCCCGGACGGGATCAGCCCCAGCATTTT. V usage is TRBV5-6 and J usage is TRBJ1-5; the D is unclear. The V end was cut by 5 bases, the J end by 5 bases, with 11 bases between. Germline CDR1 and CDR2: SGHDT and YYEEEE. This CDR3 has 13 amino acids.

The chain employs TRBV2 and TRBJ1-5; D is uncertain. The CDR3 sequence is 14 residues long. Per germline, CDR1 SNHLY and CDR2 FYNNEI. V was pared by 1 base and J by 2 bases, with 6 bases between. The CDR3 here is CASSEDRGNQPQHF. The DNA for the CDR3 is TGTGCCAGCAGTGAAGACAGAGGCAATCAGCCCCAGCATTTT.